This is a list of T cell receptor beta chains from one sample in a study of T cells in Graves' hyperthyroidism and ophthalmopathy. TCRdb reprocessed the multiplex PCR reads via MiXCR and lists one record per CDR3 protein. The sample shows 270,000 or so distinct CDR3 sequences, less than 30% of them seen only once. Sequenced sample: blood. These receptors all come from a middle-aged man with Graves' hyperthyroidism that later progressed to Graves' ophthalmopathy. Both conserved end residues are part of each CDR3. A D gene is named only where the DNA matches it firmly. Only part of the rows carry a size: once, few, many, or a class if the clone is expanded.

TRBJ2-2 | many | TRBD2 | TRBV28 | TGTGCCAGCAGTCCCCGCCTCATAGCGGGAGTTTGGACCGGGGAGCTGTTTTTT | CASSPRLIAGVWTGELFF
TRBJ2-7 | many | TRBD2 | TRBV7-2 | TGTGCCAGCAGCTACCGCGGGGGGGGCGAGCAGTACTTC | CASSYRGGGEQYF
TRBJ2-7 | many | TRBD2 | TRBV28 | TGTGCCAGCAGTTCTCTGACTAGCGGGAGGTGGTTCGGGTACGAGCAGTACTTC | CASSSLTSGRWFGYEQYF
TRBJ2-7 | many | NA | TRBV3-1 | TGTGCCAGCAGCCAGGCAGGGAACTACGAGCAGTACTTC | CASSQAGNYEQYF
TRBJ2-7 | NA | TRBD1 | TRBV10-3 | TGTGCCATCAGCCTAGTACCGGGACAGACCTTGTCTGAGCAGTACTTC | CAISLVPGQTLSEQYF
TRBJ2-7 | NA | TRBD1 | TRBV12-3/TRBV12-4 | TGTGCCAGCAGTTTAGCCACCGGGACAGGGTGGACCAAGCAGTACTTC | CASSLATGTGWTKQYF
TRBJ1-1 | many | NA | TRBV30 | TGTGCCTGGAGGATTTGGACCGAATATCTGAACACTGAAGCTTTCTTT | CAWRIWTEYLNTEAFF
TRBJ2-3 | many | TRBD2 | TRBV7-6 | TGTGCCAGCAGCCCTACCCGACTAGCGGCACCCCACCTCACAGATACGCAGTATTTT | CASSPTRLAAPHLTDTQYF
TRBJ2-7 | NA | NA | TRBV6-1 | TGTGCCAGCAGCCCATTCTACGAGCAGTACTTC | CASSPFYEQYF
TRBJ2-5 | NA | NA | TRBV7-8 | TGTGCCAGCAGCTTGGCGGGACTTACGCAAGAGACCCAGTACTTC | CASSLAGLTQETQYF
TRBJ2-5 | NA | NA | TRBV28 | TGTGCCAGCAGCCCGGTTGAAGGTCGTGGAGAGACCCAGTACTTC | CASSPVEGRGETQYF
TRBJ1-5 | many | TRBD1 | TRBV7-8 | TGTGCCAGCAGCGCCAACCGGGACAGCTTTAATCAGCCCCAGCATTTT | CASSANRDSFNQPQHF
TRBJ1-2 | many | NA | TRBV6-5 | TGTGCCAGCAGTTACGAGGTAGTTCGAGGCTACACCTTC | CASSYEVVRGYTF
TRBJ2-5 | many | NA | TRBV27 | TGTGCCAGCAGTTTATGGGGGAAGGGAGAGACCCAGTACTTC | CASSLWGKGETQYF
TRBJ1-5 | many | TRBD1 | TRBV6-1 | TGTACCAGCAGAGGGACAGGTGGGGTGAATCAGCCCCAGCATTTT | CTSRGTGGVNQPQHF
TRBJ2-7 | many | NA | TRBV7-8 | TGTGCCAGCAGCTTAAGTGCCACTCGCCCCTACGAGCAGTACTTC | CASSLSATRPYEQYF
TRBJ2-4 | many | NA | TRBV28 | TGTGCCAGCAGCCCACTGGGGAGCCCTAAAAACATTCAGTACTTC | CASSPLGSPKNIQYF
TRBJ1-5 | many | TRBD1 | TRBV7-9 | TGTGCCAGCTCAGGACAGGCGAATCAGCCCCAGCATTTT | CASSGQANQPQHF
TRBJ2-7 | many | NA | TRBV6-1 | TGTGCCAGCAGTGAAATCCCCGAGCAGTACTTC | CASSEIPEQYF
TRBJ1-1 | many | NA | TRBV3-1 | TGTGCCAGCAGCCAAGCCCGTGGGGGTACGAGGACTGAAGCTTTCTTT | CASSQARGGTRTEAFF
TRBJ2-7 | many | NA | TRBV29-1 | TGCAGCGCTGAGAGGGTTGGGTCCTACGAGCAGTACTTC | CSAERVGSYEQYF
TRBJ2-7 | many | NA | TRBV19 | TGTGCCAGTAGTATAGAGCTACGCTACGAGCAGTACTTC | CASSIELRYEQYF